Each of the 5 T cell receptor beta chains below was sequenced from the same sample in a study of graft-versus-host responses after intestinal transplantation. Antigens of these TCRs are unknown. The protocol was immunoSEQ multiplex PCR, while the TCRdb copy is restricted to in-frame clones and leaves out a portion. The table has some 64,000 clones, 90% seen once. The sequenced sample was unstimulated CD8+ T cells sorted from spleen or lymph node cells, obtained before transplant. The source of these receptors is a human donor who was the organ donor for an intestinal transplant.

This chain uses TRBV13 with TRBJ2-3; D is perhaps TRBD1 (6 bases). Germline assignment: CDR1 PRHDT and CDR2 FYEKMQ (reference sequence). This CDR3 comprises 16 residues. V was clipped by 2 bases and J by 0 bases, with 12 bases between them. CDR3 coding DNA: TGTGCCAGCAGCTTAAGGGGACACGATAGCACAGATACGCAGTATTTT. Translation gives CASSLRGHDSTDTQYF.

In DNA form, the CDR3 reads TGCGCCAGCAGCCATACCCAGGCCGGGGAGCTGTTTTTT. This encodes CASSHTQAGELFF. The chain recombines TRBV4-3 with TRBJ2-2; D uncertain. The ends were cut back, 3 bases at V and 6 bases at J, with 8 bases in the middle. CDR3 size: 13 residues. CDR1 LGHNA and CDR2 YSLEER come from the germline V gene.

This clone was detected only once. CDR3 nucleotides: TGTGCCAGCAGTCGACAGGGGGCTGGGATAGATGGCTACACCTTC. As protein: CASSRQGAGIDGYTF. The genes are TRBV28 and TRBJ1-2, with TRBD1 identical over 10 bases. After removal of 5 bases from V and 6 bases from J, the junction contained 9 bases not matched to a gene. Germline-derived CDR1 and CDR2 are MDHEN and SYDVKM. The CDR3 covers 15 residues.

V is TRBV29-1 and J is TRBJ1-2; the D gene is possibly TRBD1 (5 bases). The V gene lost 4 bases and the J gene lost 0 bases, with 15 bases spanning the gap. Germline values: CDR1 SQVTM, CDR2 ANQGSEA. This CDR3 spans 15 amino acids. Written as DNA, the CDR3 is TGCAGCGTTGGGGACTTACAGACCACTAACTATGGCTACACCTTC. This encodes CSVGDLQTTNYGYTF.

The chain links TRBV5-1 to TRBJ2-3, with TRBD2 identical over 7 bases. J gave up 6 bases and V 0 bases, and 4 bases lay outside the gene matches. CDR1 is SGHRS and CDR2 is YFSETQ in the germline V gene. This CDR3 has 14 residues. The CDR3: CASSLGTAGDTQYF. The DNA for the CDR3 is TGCGCCAGCAGCTTGGGAACAGCGGGGGATACGCAGTATTTT.